Listed below are T cell receptor beta chains from one sample, sequenced in a study of cytomegalovirus exposure and HLA in healthy donors. Sequencing used immunoSEQ multiplex PCR; TCRdb keeps in-frame clones, though not all of them. The sample records about 110,000 clones, roughly 70% being singletons. What was sequenced was PBMCs. The receptors derive from a woman between 40 and 55 years old in good health and CMV-seronegative. CDR3s include the opening cysteine and the closing phenylalanine or tryptophan. A D gene is named only where the DNA matches it firmly. Expanded clones are given a class, and other clones once, few, many or no size at all.

V	D	J	size	CDR3	DNA
TRBV18	TRBD2	TRBJ2-1	-	CASSETIAGGDNEQFF	TGTGCCAGCTCAGAAACCATAGCGGGGGGCGACAATGAGCAGTTCTTC
TRBV18	-	TRBJ2-5	-	CASSPLGGRIETQYF	TGTGCCAGCTCACCCCTCGGGGGGCGTATAGAGACCCAGTACTTC
TRBV6-1	-	TRBJ2-7	once	CASSEVSRGYF	TGTGCCAGCAGTGAAGTTAGCCGGGGGTACTTC
TRBV27	TRBD2	TRBJ2-7	few	CASSPTSGRSYEQYF	TGTGCCAGCAGTCCGACTAGCGGGCGCTCCTACGAGCAGTACTTC
TRBV10-3	TRBD2	TRBJ2-1	-	CAISELAGAYNEQFF	TGTGCCATCAGTGAACTAGCGGGAGCCTACAATGAGCAGTTCTTC
TRBV19	TRBD1	TRBJ2-2	once	CASNPGQGNTGELFF	TGTGCCAGTAACCCCGGACAGGGGAACACCGGGGAGCTGTTTTTT
TRBV11-1	-	TRBJ2-5	once	CASSLEETQYF	TGTGCCAGCAGCCTGGAGGAGACCCAGTACTTC
TRBV7-2	-	TRBJ2-3	-	CASSYPQALARDTQYF	TGTGCCAGCAGCTACCCCCAGGCGCTAGCGCGGGATACGCAGTATTTT
TRBV2	-	TRBJ1-1	few	CASTLDPLGAFF	TGTGCCAGCACCCTAGACCCGCTGGGTGCTTTCTTT
TRBV4-3	-	TRBJ2-3	few	CASSQERLHTQYF	TGCGCCAGCAGCCAAGAGAGACTGCATACGCAGTATTTT